The rows below give T cell receptor beta chains drawn from one sample of a study of regulatory T cells in long-lasting Graves disease. MiXCR was run by TCRdb on the multiplex PCR reads, yielding one entry per CDR3 protein. The sample has hundreds of thousands of distinct CDR3 sequences, roughly 20% seen once. The specimen comprised peripheral blood mononuclear cells (PBMCs), sampled when the disease was refractory, from a patient treated with antithyroid drugs. These receptors all stem from a female donor with Graves disease. The CDR3 runs from the conserved cysteine through the conserved F or W. A D gene is named only where the DNA matches it firmly. The size field is filled for only some rows; it gives once, few, many or a size class.

clone_size: .
v_call: TRBV7-9
d_call: .
j_call: TRBJ2-7
cdr3_nt: TGTGCCAGCAGCTTTGCTGACCGGGACACCTACTACGAGCAGTACTTC
cdr3_aa: CASSFADRDTYYEQYF

clone_size: many
v_call: TRBV28
d_call: .
j_call: TRBJ1-1
cdr3_nt: TGTGCCAGCGTAGCCCAGACGAAAGAAGCTTTCTTT
cdr3_aa: CASVAQTKEAFF

clone_size: many
v_call: TRBV6-7
d_call: TRBD2
j_call: TRBJ2-7
cdr3_nt: TGTGCCAACAGAAGCGGGACGTTCGACGAGCAGTACTTC
cdr3_aa: CANRSGTFDEQYF

clone_size: many
v_call: TRBV24-1
d_call: TRBD2
j_call: TRBJ2-2
cdr3_nt: TGTGCCACCCTAGCGGGAGAAACCGGGGAGCTGTTTTTT
cdr3_aa: CATLAGETGELFF

clone_size: .
v_call: TRBV13
d_call: .
j_call: TRBJ1-1
cdr3_nt: TGTGCCAGCAGAGATGGGTGGCACACTGAAGCTTTCTTT
cdr3_aa: CASRDGWHTEAFF

clone_size: .
v_call: TRBV9
d_call: .
j_call: TRBJ2-7
cdr3_nt: TGTGTCAGCAGCGCCCGGTGGAGTGGGGACGAGCAGTACTTC
cdr3_aa: CVSSARWSGDEQYF

clone_size: many
v_call: TRBV11-2
d_call: .
j_call: TRBJ2-7
cdr3_nt: TGTGCCAGCAGCGTTCCCCCACGGTGGGACGAGCAGTACTTC
cdr3_aa: CASSVPPRWDEQYF

clone_size: .
v_call: TRBV19
d_call: .
j_call: TRBJ1-5
cdr3_nt: TGTGCCAGTACCGTCACCCCGGGCCAGCAGCCCCAGCATTTT
cdr3_aa: CASTVTPGQQPQHF

clone_size: few
v_call: TRBV6-1
d_call: TRBD1
j_call: TRBJ2-4
cdr3_nt: TGTGCCAGCAGGCCAACGGGACAGAACATTCAGTACTTC
cdr3_aa: CASRPTGQNIQYF

clone_size: many
v_call: TRBV28
d_call: .
j_call: TRBJ1-1
cdr3_nt: TGTGCCAGCACCAGTAGTTTTGAAGCTTTCTTT
cdr3_aa: CASTSSFEAFF

clone_size: .
v_call: TRBV29-1
d_call: TRBD2
j_call: TRBJ2-3
cdr3_nt: TGCAGCGTTCTTGCGGGAGTGTTGACAGATACGCAGTATTTT
cdr3_aa: CSVLAGVLTDTQYF

clone_size: many
v_call: TRBV5-1
d_call: .
j_call: TRBJ2-2
cdr3_nt: TGCGCCAGCAGCCAGGACACCTTCACCGGGGAGCTGTTTTTT
cdr3_aa: CASSQDTFTGELFF

clone_size: few
v_call: TRBV7-9
d_call: TRBD1
j_call: TRBJ1-5
cdr3_nt: TGTGCCAGCAGCTTAACACCTGGACAGGGTTTTCATCAGCCCCAGCATTTT
cdr3_aa: CASSLTPGQGFHQPQHF

clone_size: many
v_call: TRBV11-2
d_call: .
j_call: TRBJ2-7
cdr3_nt: TGTGCCAGCAGCTTATTACCGGAGACCTACGAGCAGTACTTC
cdr3_aa: CASSLLPETYEQYF

clone_size: few
v_call: TRBV12-3/TRBV12-4
d_call: TRBD2
j_call: TRBJ2-3
cdr3_nt: TGTGCCAGCAGTCCTCCGGGACTAGCTGTAAATACGCAGTATTTT
cdr3_aa: CASSPPGLAVNTQYF

clone_size: few
v_call: TRBV5-8
d_call: .
j_call: TRBJ2-7
cdr3_nt: TGTGCCAGCAGCTTCGGGGGATTGGCCTACGAGCAGTACTTC
cdr3_aa: CASSFGGLAYEQYF

clone_size: .
v_call: TRBV7-9
d_call: .
j_call: TRBJ2-5
cdr3_nt: TGTGCCAGCAGCTCTCAGGGGTGGCAAGAGACCCAGTACTTC
cdr3_aa: CASSSQGWQETQYF

clone_size: .
v_call: TRBV12-3/TRBV12-4
d_call: .
j_call: TRBJ2-1
cdr3_nt: TGTGCCAGCAGCCGAGGGAGGTGGGGGGCTATTGATGAGCAGTTCTTC
cdr3_aa: CASSRGRWGAIDEQFF

clone_size: many
v_call: TRBV7-9
d_call: TRBD2
j_call: TRBJ2-7
cdr3_nt: TGTGCCAGCAGCACGCTAGGCGGGAGGGAACTGTACGAGCAGTACTTC
cdr3_aa: CASSTLGGRELYEQYF

clone_size: .
v_call: TRBV5-1
d_call: .
j_call: TRBJ1-2
cdr3_nt: TGCGCCAGCAGCTTAGGAGTATTTAACTATGGCTACACCTTC
cdr3_aa: CASSLGVFNYGYTF

clone_size: many
v_call: TRBV7-2
d_call: .
j_call: TRBJ1-6
cdr3_nt: TGTGCCAGCAGCTTTGTACCCCGATTCGGGCATTCCCTCCACTTT
cdr3_aa: CASSFVPRFGHSLHF

clone_size: many
v_call: TRBV7-3
d_call: TRBD1
j_call: TRBJ1-1
cdr3_nt: TGTGCCAGCAGCGCGACAGGGAGGAACACTGAAGCTTTCTTT
cdr3_aa: CASSATGRNTEAFF

clone_size: many
v_call: TRBV30
d_call: .
j_call: TRBJ1-4
cdr3_nt: TGTGCCTGGAGCGCCTACGCCCGACCTATTAAGAATGAAAAACTGTTTTTT
cdr3_aa: CAWSAYARPIKNEKLFF

clone_size: many
v_call: TRBV12-3/TRBV12-4
d_call: TRBD2
j_call: TRBJ2-2
cdr3_nt: TGTGCCAGCAGTTTGTCAGCGGGACCCGGGGAGCTGTTTTTT
cdr3_aa: CASSLSAGPGELFF

clone_size: many
v_call: TRBV15
d_call: TRBD1
j_call: TRBJ2-2
cdr3_nt: TGTGCCACCAGCAGACACGGGACAGGGATCACCGGGGAGCTGTTTTTT
cdr3_aa: CATSRHGTGITGELFF

clone_size: many
v_call: TRBV20-1
d_call: .
j_call: TRBJ2-6
cdr3_nt: TGCAGTGCGGAAGCGGACCTCACAGGGGCCAACGTCCTGACTTTC
cdr3_aa: CSAEADLTGANVLTF

clone_size: few
v_call: TRBV30
d_call: .
j_call: TRBJ1-5
cdr3_nt: TGTGCCTGGAGTACCGTCCGAGGGACCCCGGTTCAAGTGAGCAATCAGCCCCAGCATTTT
cdr3_aa: CAWSTVRGTPVQVSNQPQHF

clone_size: .
v_call: TRBV5-8
d_call: TRBD1
j_call: TRBJ2-6
cdr3_nt: TGTGCCAGCAGCCAAGCGACAGGGATCTCTGGGGCCAACGTCCTGACTTTC
cdr3_aa: CASSQATGISGANVLTF

clone_size: many
v_call: TRBV7-2
d_call: .
j_call: TRBJ2-7
cdr3_nt: TGTGCCAGCAGCTTAGGGGTTAGTCAGCCGGACGAGCAGTACTTC
cdr3_aa: CASSLGVSQPDEQYF

clone_size: .
v_call: TRBV28
d_call: .
j_call: TRBJ2-7
cdr3_nt: TGTGCCAGCAGAATATTATATCTATCAGGGGCGGGCACGTGCTGGGAGCAGTACTTC
cdr3_aa: CASRILYLSGAGTCWEQYF

clone_size: few
v_call: TRBV7-9
d_call: .
j_call: TRBJ1-1
cdr3_nt: TGTGCCAGCAGCTTCGCTCCGACGGGGGACACTGAAGCTTTCTTT
cdr3_aa: CASSFAPTGDTEAFF

clone_size: many
v_call: TRBV2
d_call: TRBD1
j_call: TRBJ1-6
cdr3_nt: TGTGCCAGCAGAGCCGGGACAGGGGATTCACCCCTCCACTTT
cdr3_aa: CASRAGTGDSPLHF

clone_size: .
v_call: TRBV6-1
d_call: .
j_call: TRBJ1-2
cdr3_nt: TGTGCCAGCAGTGAAGTTGGAGACGGGAACTATGGCTACACCTTC
cdr3_aa: CASSEVGDGNYGYTF

clone_size: few
v_call: TRBV3-1
d_call: .
j_call: TRBJ2-7
cdr3_nt: TGTGCCAGCAGCCAAGCAGGGCCCTACGAGCAGTACTTC
cdr3_aa: CASSQAGPYEQYF

clone_size: many
v_call: TRBV28
d_call: TRBD1
j_call: TRBJ1-2
cdr3_nt: TGTGCCAGCAGTTTTGACGGACAGGGTAAAGGCTACACCTTC
cdr3_aa: CASSFDGQGKGYTF

clone_size: few
v_call: TRBV19
d_call: .
j_call: TRBJ1-1
cdr3_nt: TGTGCCAGTAATTACGGGGCCATGACGAACACTGAAGCTTTCTTT
cdr3_aa: CASNYGAMTNTEAFF

clone_size: few
v_call: TRBV29-1
d_call: .
j_call: TRBJ1-2
cdr3_nt: TGCAGCGACCAGGAAACCTATGGCTACACCTTC
cdr3_aa: CSDQETYGYTF

clone_size: many
v_call: TRBV28
d_call: .
j_call: TRBJ1-2
cdr3_nt: TGTGCCAGCAGCTCCCCTGACAGTTCAGCTAACTATGGCTACACCTTC
cdr3_aa: CASSSPDSSANYGYTF

clone_size: few
v_call: TRBV27
d_call: .
j_call: TRBJ2-1
cdr3_nt: TGTGCCAGCAGCTCGGGGGGTGGGGGGCTAACCCGGTACAATGAGCAGTTCTTC
cdr3_aa: CASSSGGGGLTRYNEQFF

clone_size: .
v_call: TRBV7-9
d_call: TRBD1
j_call: TRBJ2-2
cdr3_nt: TGTGCCTGTCCCAGGACAGGGGCCACGGGGACCGGGGAGCTGTTTTTT
cdr3_aa: CACPRTGATGTGELFF

clone_size: many
v_call: TRBV12-3/TRBV12-4
d_call: .
j_call: TRBJ1-5
cdr3_nt: TGTGCCAGCAGTCAGCAGGGTCAGCCCCAGCATTTT
cdr3_aa: CASSQQGQPQHF

clone_size: few
v_call: TRBV10-3
d_call: .
j_call: TRBJ1-2
cdr3_nt: TGTGCCATCAGCCGACAGGCGAACTATGGCTACACCTTC
cdr3_aa: CAISRQANYGYTF

clone_size: .
v_call: TRBV20-1
d_call: TRBD2
j_call: TRBJ2-7
cdr3_nt: TGCAGTGCTAGAACCCTGCCCGGGACTAGCGGGAGTACGAATGGGGAGCAGTACTTC
cdr3_aa: CSARTLPGTSGSTNGEQYF

clone_size: .
v_call: TRBV6-5
d_call: TRBD1
j_call: TRBJ2-7
cdr3_nt: TGTGCCAGCAGTTACGACAGGGGACCAAACTACGAGCAGTACTTC
cdr3_aa: CASSYDRGPNYEQYF

clone_size: .
v_call: TRBV7-8
d_call: TRBD2
j_call: TRBJ2-7
cdr3_nt: TGTGCCAGCAGCTTTACTAGCGGGAGTATCGCCGAGCAGTACTTC
cdr3_aa: CASSFTSGSIAEQYF

clone_size: many
v_call: TRBV6-1
d_call: .
j_call: TRBJ2-7
cdr3_nt: TGTGCCAGCAGTGAATCGGCAGGTATGAACCCCTACGAGCAGTACTTC
cdr3_aa: CASSESAGMNPYEQYF

clone_size: .
v_call: TRBV2
d_call: .
j_call: TRBJ2-2
cdr3_nt: TGTGCCAGCAGCCGACAAATCACCGGGGAGCTGTTTTTT
cdr3_aa: CASSRQITGELFF

clone_size: .
v_call: TRBV15
d_call: .
j_call: TRBJ2-7
cdr3_nt: TGTGCCACCAGCAGAGATGGGGCTAGCTTACCCTACGAGCAGTACTTC
cdr3_aa: CATSRDGASLPYEQYF

clone_size: many
v_call: TRBV27
d_call: .
j_call: TRBJ2-7
cdr3_nt: TGTGCCAGCAGTCCCATGAGGGGCGAGCAGTACTTC
cdr3_aa: CASSPMRGEQYF

clone_size: few
v_call: TRBV28
d_call: .
j_call: TRBJ1-2
cdr3_nt: TGTGCCAGCAGTTTAACAGACCTTTATGGCTACACCTTC
cdr3_aa: CASSLTDLYGYTF

clone_size: few
v_call: TRBV4-3
d_call: TRBD1
j_call: TRBJ1-2
cdr3_nt: TGCGCCAGCAGCCAAACCTCCGGGACAGGGGCGGGCTACACCTTC
cdr3_aa: CASSQTSGTGAGYTF

clone_size: many
v_call: TRBV12-3/TRBV12-4
d_call: .
j_call: TRBJ1-1
cdr3_nt: TGTGCCAGCAGCGTTCGAATGGGCAACACTGAAGCTTTCTTT
cdr3_aa: CASSVRMGNTEAFF